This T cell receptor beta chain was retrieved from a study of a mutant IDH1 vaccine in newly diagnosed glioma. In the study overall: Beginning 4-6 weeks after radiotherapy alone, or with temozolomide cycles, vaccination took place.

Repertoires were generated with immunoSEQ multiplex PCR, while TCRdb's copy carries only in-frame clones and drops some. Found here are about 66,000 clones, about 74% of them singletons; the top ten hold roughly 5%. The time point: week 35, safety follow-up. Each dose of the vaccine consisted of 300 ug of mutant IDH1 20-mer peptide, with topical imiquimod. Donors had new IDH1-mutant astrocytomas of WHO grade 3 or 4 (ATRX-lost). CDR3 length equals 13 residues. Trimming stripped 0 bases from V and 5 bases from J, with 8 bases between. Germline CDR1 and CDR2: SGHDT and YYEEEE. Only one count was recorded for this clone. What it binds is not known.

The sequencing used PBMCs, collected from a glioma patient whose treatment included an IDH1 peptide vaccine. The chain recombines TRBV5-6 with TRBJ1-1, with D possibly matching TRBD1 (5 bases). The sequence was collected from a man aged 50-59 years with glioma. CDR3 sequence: CASSLVGETEAFF. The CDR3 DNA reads TGTGCCAGCAGCTTGGTGGGGGAAACTGAAGCTTTCTTT.